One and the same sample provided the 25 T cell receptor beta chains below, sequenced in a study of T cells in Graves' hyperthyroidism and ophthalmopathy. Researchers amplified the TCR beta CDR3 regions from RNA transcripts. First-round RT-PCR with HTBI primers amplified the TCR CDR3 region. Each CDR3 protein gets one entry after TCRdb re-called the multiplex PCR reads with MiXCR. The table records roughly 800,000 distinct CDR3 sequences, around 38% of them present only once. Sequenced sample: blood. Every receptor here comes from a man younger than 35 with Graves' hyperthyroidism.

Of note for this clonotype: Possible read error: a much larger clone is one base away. CDR3 nucleotide sequence: TGCAGTGTCGAGTACAGATGGTTGTATGGCTACACCTTC. This sequence encodes CSVEYRWLYGYTF. This chain links TRBV20-1 with TRBJ1-2, with D unclear. The CDR3 contains 13 residues. With 7 bases removed from V and 5 bases from J, the gap between germline ends came to 17 bases. Germline CDR1 DFQATT, CDR2 SNEGSKA (reference sequence).

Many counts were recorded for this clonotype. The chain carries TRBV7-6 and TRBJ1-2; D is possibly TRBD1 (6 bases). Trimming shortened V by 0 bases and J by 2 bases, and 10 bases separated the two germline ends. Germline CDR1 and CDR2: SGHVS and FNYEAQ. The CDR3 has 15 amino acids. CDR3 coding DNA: TGTGCCAGCAGCTTAGCGGCAGGGGAGAACTATGGCTACACCTTC. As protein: CASSLAAGENYGYTF.

The CDR3 reads CASSLITGGLNTEAFF. The CDR3 nucleotides are TGTGCCAGCAGCTTAATAACAGGGGGCCTGAACACTGAAGCTTTCTTT. V and J are TRBV11-2 and TRBJ1-1; the match to TRBD1 covers 9 bases. The V gene's germline CDR1 is SGHAT and CDR2 FQNNGV. CDR3 length equals 16 residues. The J segment lost 0 bases and the V segment lost 2 bases, leaving 4 bases of the junction unmatched.

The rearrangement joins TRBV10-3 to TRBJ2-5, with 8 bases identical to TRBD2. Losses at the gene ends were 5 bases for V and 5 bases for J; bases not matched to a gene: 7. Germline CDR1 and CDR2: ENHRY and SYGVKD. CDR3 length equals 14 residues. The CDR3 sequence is CAISYVRGEETQYF. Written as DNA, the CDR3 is TGTGCCATCAGTTATGTGCGGGGGGAGGAGACCCAGTACTTC.

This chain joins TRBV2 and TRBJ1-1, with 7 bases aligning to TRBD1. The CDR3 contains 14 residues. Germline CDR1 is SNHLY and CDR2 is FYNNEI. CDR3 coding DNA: TGTGCTAGCTTGCGACAGGGCATGAACACTGAAGCTTTCTTT. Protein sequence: CASLRQGMNTEAFF.

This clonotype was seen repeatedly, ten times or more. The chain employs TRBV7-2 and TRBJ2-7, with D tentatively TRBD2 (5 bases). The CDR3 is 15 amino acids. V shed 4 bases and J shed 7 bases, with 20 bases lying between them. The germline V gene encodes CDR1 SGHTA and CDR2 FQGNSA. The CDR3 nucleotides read TGTGCCAGCAGCTCCTCCTCGGGGAATGCGCGGGAGCAGTACTTC. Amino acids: CASSSSSGNAREQYF.

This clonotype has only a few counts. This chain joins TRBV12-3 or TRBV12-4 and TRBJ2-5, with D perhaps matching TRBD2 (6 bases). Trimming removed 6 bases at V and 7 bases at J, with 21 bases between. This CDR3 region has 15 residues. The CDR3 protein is CASSNGITGEGTQYF. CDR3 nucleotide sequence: TGTGCCAGCAGCAACGGGATAACGGGGGAAGGGACCCAGTACTTC.

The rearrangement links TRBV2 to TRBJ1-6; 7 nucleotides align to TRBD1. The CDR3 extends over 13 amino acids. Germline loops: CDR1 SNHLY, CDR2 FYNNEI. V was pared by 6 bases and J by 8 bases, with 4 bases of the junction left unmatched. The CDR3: CASRVDRDSPLHF. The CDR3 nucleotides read TGTGCCAGCAGAGTCGACAGGGATTCACCCCTCCACTTT.

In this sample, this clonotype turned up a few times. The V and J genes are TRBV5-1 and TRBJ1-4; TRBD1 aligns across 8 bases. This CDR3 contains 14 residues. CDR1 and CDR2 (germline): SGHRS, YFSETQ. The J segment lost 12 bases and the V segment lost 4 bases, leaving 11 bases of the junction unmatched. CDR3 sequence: CASSADRDVRELFF. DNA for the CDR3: TGCGCCAGCAGCGCGGACAGGGATGTCAGGGAACTGTTTTTT. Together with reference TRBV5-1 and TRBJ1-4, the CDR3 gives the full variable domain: KAGVTQTPRYLIKTRGQQVTLSCSPISGHRSVSWYQQTPGQGLQFLFEYFSETQRNKGNFPGRFSGRQFSNSRSEMNVSTLELGDSALYLCASSADRDVRELFFGSGTQLSVL.

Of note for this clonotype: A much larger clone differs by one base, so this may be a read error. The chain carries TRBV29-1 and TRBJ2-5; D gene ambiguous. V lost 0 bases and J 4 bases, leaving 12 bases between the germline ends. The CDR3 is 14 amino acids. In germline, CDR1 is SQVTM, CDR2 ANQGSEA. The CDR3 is CSVEENRRGETQYF. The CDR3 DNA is TGCAGCGTTGAAGAGAATCGGCGCGGAGAGACCCAGTACTTC.

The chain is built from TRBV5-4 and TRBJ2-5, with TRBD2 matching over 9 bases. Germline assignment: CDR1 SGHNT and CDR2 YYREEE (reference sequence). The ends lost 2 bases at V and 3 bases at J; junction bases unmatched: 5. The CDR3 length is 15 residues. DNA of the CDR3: TGTGCCAGCAGCTTTTTGGCTAGCGGGGAAGAGACCCAGTACTTC. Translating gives CASSFLASGEETQYF.

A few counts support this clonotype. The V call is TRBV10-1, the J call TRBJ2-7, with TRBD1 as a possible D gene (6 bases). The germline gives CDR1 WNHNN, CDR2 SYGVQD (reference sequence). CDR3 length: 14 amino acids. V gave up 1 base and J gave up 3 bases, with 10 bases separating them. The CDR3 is CASSEFETGYEQYF. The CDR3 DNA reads TGCGCCAGCAGTGAGTTTGAGACAGGCTACGAGCAGTACTTC.

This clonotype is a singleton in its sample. CDR3 loop: CASSLESGVNEKLFF. CDR3 sequence (DNA): TGTGCCAGCAGCTTAGAGTCAGGGGTTAATGAAAAACTGTTTTTT. The V and J genes are TRBV7-9 and TRBJ1-4; maybe TRBD1 (6 bases). Trimming took 1 base from V and 4 from J, leaving 10 bases between them. Per the germline V gene, CDR1 is SEHNR and CDR2 is FQNEAQ (reference sequence). The CDR3 length is 15 residues.

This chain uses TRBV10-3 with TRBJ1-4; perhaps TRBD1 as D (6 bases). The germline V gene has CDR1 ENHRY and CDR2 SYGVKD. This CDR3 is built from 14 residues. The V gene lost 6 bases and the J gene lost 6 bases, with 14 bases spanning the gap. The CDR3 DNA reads TGTGCCATCAGACGCAGGGAGGGGGATGAAAAACTGTTTTTT. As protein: CAIRRREGDEKLFF.

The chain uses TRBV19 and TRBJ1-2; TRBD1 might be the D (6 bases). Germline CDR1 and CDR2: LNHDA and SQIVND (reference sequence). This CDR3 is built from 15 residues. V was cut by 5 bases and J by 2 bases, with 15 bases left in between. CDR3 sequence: CASSSTGPANYGYTF. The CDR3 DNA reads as TGTGCCAGTAGTTCCACAGGGCCGGCCAACTATGGCTACACCTTC.

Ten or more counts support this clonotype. As DNA, the CDR3 is TGTGCCAGCAGTGGGGGGGTTAGCGGCTACGAGCAGTACTTC. It translates to CASSGGVSGYEQYF. The chain is built from TRBV25-1 and TRBJ2-7, with a possible D match to TRBD2 (6 bases). In germline, CDR1 is MGHDK, CDR2 SYGVNS. Trimming stripped 4 bases from V and 3 bases from J, with 13 bases between. This CDR3 contains 14 residues.

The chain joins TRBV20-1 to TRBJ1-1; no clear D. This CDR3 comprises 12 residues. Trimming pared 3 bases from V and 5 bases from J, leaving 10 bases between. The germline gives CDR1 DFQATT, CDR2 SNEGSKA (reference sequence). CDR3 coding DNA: TGCAGTGCTAGTGAAGTAGGGACTGAAGCTTTCTTT. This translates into CSASEVGTEAFF.

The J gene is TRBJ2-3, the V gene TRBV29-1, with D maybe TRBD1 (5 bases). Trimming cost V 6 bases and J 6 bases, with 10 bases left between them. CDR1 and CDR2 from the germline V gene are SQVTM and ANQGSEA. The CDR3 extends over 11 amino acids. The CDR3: CSVREGDTQYF. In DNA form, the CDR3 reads TGCAGCGTCAGGGAAGGCGATACGCAGTATTTT.

The CDR3 DNA reads as TGCGCCAGCAGCTTGGTGGGGGAGAGTGCTGAAGCTTTCTTT. Its translation is CASSLVGESAEAFF. V and J are TRBV5-1 and TRBJ1-1, with D perhaps matching TRBD1 (5 bases). The CDR3 contains 14 residues. V shed 0 bases and J shed 6 bases, with 12 bases lying between them. Germline CDR1 SGHRS, CDR2 YFSETQ.

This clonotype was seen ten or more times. For the CDR3, the DNA is TGTGCCATCAGTGGGACGAGTAATCAGCCCCAGCATTTT. Residues: CAISGTSNQPQHF. This chain connects TRBV10-3 to TRBJ1-5, with D unclear. With 4 bases removed from V and 4 bases from J, the gap between germline ends came to 8 bases. The germline CDR1 and CDR2 sequences are ENHRY and SYGVKD. CDR3 length: 13 residues.

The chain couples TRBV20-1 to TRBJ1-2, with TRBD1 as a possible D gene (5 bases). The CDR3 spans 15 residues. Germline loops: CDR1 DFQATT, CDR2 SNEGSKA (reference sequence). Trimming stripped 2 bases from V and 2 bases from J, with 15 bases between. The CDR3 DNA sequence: TGCAGTGCTAGATCCAGGGTGGGAGGCAACTATGGCTACACCTTC. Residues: CSARSRVGGNYGYTF.

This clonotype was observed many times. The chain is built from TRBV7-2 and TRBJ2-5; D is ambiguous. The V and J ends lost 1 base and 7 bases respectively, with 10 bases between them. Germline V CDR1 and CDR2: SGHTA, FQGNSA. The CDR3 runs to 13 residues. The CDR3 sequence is CASSLDHTRTQYF. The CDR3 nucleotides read TGTGCCAGCAGCTTAGACCACACACGGACCCAGTACTTC.

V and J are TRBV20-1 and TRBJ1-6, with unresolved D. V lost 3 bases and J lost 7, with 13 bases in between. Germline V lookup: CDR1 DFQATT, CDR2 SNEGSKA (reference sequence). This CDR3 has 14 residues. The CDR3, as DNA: TGCAGTGCTAGTGTGGGCAGCGGCAATTCACCCCTCCACTTT. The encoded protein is CSASVGSGNSPLHF.

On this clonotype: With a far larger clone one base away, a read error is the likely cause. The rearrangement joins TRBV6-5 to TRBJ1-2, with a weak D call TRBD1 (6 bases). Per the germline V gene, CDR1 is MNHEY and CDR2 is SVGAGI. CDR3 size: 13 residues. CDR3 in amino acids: CASSLGGDYGYIF. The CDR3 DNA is TGTGCCAGCAGCTTAGGGGGGGACTATGGCTACATCTTC.

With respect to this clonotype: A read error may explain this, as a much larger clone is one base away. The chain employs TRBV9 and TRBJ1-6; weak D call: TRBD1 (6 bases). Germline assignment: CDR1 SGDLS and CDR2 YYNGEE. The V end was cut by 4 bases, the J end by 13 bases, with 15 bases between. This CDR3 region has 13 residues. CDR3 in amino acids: CASSPGEGGPLHF. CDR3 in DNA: TGTGCCAGCAGCCCCGGGGAGGGGGGTCCCCTCCACTTT.